This section outlines one TCR beta chain sequence together with its context. This sample is part of a study of blood T cell repertoires in COVID-19. At the level of the study: Acute and convalescent COVID-19 specimens originated in the United States, Italy and Spain. Nucleic acid was either cDNA or gDNA, and it came from T cells, B-cell-depleted T cells, or PBMCs.

This CDR3 comprises 13 residues. Trimming cost V 1 base and J 1 base, with 5 bases left between them. Germline lookup yields CDR1 GTSNPN and CDR2 SVGIG (reference sequence). Generated by immunoSEQ multiplex PCR, the TCRdb table keeps only in-frame clones and is missing some. The data hold some 290,000 clones, with just over 90% observed a single time. The V gene is TRBV30, the J gene TRBJ1-5; D is unresolved. The TCR comes from a woman aged 35 to 49 with acute COVID-19. Sequencing was done on a sample of PBMCs or T cells enriched from blood (not recorded which). The CDR3 region has the DNA TGTGCCTGGAGTGAGAGAAGCAATCAGCCCCAGCATTTT. Amino acid sequence: CAWSERSNQPQHF.